What follows are 2 T cell receptor beta chains derived from one specimen sequenced in a study of CD8 T cells in ankylosing spondylitis. In TCRdb, the 5' RACE reads were re-called with MiXCR into one record per CDR3 protein. The sample consists of 400,000 or so distinct CDR3 sequences, roughly 26% of them appearing once. What these receptors recognize is not known. Study-wide results and caveats: Among TCR beta sequences, a motif of several highly homologous variants appeared characteristic of ankylosing spondylitis blood.

The sample comprised blood, either unsorted or a sorted T cell fraction (not recorded which). These receptors all stem from a male donor with ankylosing spondylitis.

Only a few counts were recorded for this clonotype. The V gene is TRBV21-1, the J gene TRBJ1-4; TRBD1, the D gene given by the table, was not confirmed from the DNA. TRBV21-1 is a recognized pseudogene. CDR3 length: 16 residues. CDR3 residues: CASSRGQGAANEKLFF. The CDR3 bases are TGTGCCAGCAGCAGGGGACAGGGAGCGGCTAATGAAAAACTGTTTTTT.

The chain combines TRBV11-2 with TRBJ2-7; TRBD2 agrees at 10 bases. This CDR3 comprises 18 residues. CDR1 is SGHAT and CDR2 is FQNNGV in the germline V gene. With V trimmed by 7 bases and J by 4 bases, 19 bases remained unmatched. The CDR3 is CASTLKGGLGTSEYEQYF. Written as DNA, the CDR3 is TGTGCCAGCACTCTCAAAGGAGGACTCGGGACTAGCGAATACGAGCAGTACTTC. The full variable domain, rest sourced from reference TRBV11-2 and TRBJ2-7, is EAGVAQSPRYKIIEKRQSVAFWCNPISGHATLYWYQQILGQGPKLLIQFQNNGVVDDSQLPKDRFSAERLKGVDSTLKIQPAKLEDSAVYLCASTLKGGLGTSEYEQYFGPGTRLTVT.